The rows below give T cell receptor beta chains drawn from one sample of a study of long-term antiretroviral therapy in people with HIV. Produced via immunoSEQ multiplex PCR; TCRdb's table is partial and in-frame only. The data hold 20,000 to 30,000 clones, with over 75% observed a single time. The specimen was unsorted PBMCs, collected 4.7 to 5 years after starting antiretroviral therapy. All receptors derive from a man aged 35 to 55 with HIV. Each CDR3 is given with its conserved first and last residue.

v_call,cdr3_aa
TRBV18,CATRDSKETQYF
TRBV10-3,CAITSPSTDTQYF
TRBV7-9,CASSHSSYNEQFF
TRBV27,CASSSRGSSYEQYF
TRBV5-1,CASSSRLVDEQFF
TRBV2,CASSENREDYGYTF
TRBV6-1,CASSESSGRWNEQFF
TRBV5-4,CASSSTAGQPHFF
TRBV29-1,CSVRGATEAFF
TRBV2,CASSPTSVEQYF
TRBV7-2,CASSRGTALSTDTQYF
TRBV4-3,CASSQDASGISPPGDEQFF
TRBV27,CASRHELAGDTQYF
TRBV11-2,CASSLSGQGISPLHF
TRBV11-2,CASSLDRFGGYAEAFF
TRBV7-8,CASSQVGTGPHEQYF
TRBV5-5,CASSPHQGNLETQYF
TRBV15,CATSSVLFYEQYF
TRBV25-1,CASTEGGGGYTF
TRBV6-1,CAAAPGNAYEQYF
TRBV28,CASRRTGDNQPQHF
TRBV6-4,CASSNTGAGEQFF
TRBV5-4,CASSFEGGAYEQYF
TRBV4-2,CASSQDGGGPTGELFF
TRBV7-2,CASSLSPGETQYF
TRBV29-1,CSVDRAADYTQYF
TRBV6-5,CASSSKIPSTDTQYF
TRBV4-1,CASSQDPGLNTEAFF
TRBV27,CASSFLGGETQYF
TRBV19,CASSPTLGSGQYF
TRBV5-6,CASSLASQGAPSGANVLTF
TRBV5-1,CASSSGLGVRSSTDTQYF
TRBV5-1,CASSQTSGSVDTQYF
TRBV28,CASSLLSQGYTF
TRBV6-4,CASSDSLDSGVDTQYF
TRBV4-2,CASSPYNSPLHF
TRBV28,CASKAYSNTEAFF
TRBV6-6,CASSVGRSTEAFF
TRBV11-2,CASRLTGGEETQYF
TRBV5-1,CASNPGTHYNEQFF
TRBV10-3,CAIKQRGVADTQYF
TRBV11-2,CASSLGHSIETQYF
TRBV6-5,CASSSIAGVRETQYF
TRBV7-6,CASSLGAGVHETQYF
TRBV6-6,CASGHYEQYF
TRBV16,CASTTQGANYGYTF
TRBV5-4,CASSNPGQAYNYGYTF
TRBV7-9,CASSLEVGLGYGNEQFF
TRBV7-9,CASSLRTSGGMNTGELFF
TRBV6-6,CASSYSTAKETQYF
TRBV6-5,CASSYPLRNEQFF
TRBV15,CATSRSRLAVSTDTQYF
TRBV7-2,CASSLDGRAGELFF
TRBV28,CASSEVSSGANVLTF
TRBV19,CASSIALQASGYEQYF